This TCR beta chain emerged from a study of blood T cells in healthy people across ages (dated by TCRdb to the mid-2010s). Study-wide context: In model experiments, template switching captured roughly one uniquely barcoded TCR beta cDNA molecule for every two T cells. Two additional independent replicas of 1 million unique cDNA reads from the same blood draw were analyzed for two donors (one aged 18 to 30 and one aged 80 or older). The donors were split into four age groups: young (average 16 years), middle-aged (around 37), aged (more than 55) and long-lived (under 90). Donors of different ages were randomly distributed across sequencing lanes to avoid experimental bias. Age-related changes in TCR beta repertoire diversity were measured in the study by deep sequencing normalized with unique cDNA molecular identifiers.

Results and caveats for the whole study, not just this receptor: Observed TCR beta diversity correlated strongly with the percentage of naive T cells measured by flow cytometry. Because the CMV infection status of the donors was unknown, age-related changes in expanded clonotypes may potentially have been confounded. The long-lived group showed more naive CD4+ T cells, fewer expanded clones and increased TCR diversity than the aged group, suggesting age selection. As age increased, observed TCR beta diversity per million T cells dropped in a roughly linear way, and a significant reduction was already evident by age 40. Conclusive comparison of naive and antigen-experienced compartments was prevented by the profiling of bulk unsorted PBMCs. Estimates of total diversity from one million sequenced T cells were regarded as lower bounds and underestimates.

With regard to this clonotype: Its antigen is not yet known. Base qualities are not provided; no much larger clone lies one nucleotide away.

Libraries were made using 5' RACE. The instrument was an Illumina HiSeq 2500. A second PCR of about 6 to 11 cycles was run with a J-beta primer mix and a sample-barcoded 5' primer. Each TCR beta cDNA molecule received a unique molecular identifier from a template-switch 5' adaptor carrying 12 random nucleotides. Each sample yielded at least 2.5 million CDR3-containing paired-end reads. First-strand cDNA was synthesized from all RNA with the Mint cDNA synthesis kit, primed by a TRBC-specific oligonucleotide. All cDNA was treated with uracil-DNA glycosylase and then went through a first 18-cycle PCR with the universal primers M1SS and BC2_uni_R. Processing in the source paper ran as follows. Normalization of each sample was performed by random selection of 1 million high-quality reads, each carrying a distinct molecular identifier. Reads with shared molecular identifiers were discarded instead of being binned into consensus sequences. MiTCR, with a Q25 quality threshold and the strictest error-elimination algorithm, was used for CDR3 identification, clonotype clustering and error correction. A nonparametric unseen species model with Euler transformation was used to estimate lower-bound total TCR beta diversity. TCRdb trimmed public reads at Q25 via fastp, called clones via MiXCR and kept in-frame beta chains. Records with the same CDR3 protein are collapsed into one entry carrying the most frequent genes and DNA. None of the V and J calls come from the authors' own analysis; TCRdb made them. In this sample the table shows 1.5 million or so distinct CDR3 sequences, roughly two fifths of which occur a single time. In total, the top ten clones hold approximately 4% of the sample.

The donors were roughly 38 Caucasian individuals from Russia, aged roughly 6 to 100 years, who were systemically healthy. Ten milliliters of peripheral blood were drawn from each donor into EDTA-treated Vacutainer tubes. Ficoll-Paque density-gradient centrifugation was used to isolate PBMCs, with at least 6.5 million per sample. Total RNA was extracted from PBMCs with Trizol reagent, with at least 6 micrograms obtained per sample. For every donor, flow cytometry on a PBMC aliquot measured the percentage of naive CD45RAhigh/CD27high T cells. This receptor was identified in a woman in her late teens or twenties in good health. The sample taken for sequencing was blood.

The DNA reads as follows: TGTGCCAGTAGTCGCCGGACAGGGGGCTTGGAGACCCAGTACTTC. This encodes CASSRRTGGLETQYF. The V gene is TRBV19 and the J gene is TRBJ2-7, and TRBD1 matches 11 of the central bases. TRBJ2-5 explains the end of the DNA better; the J call may be wrong. Taken from the germline V gene (reference sequence), the CDR1 and CDR2 loops are LNHDA and SQIVND. From its cysteine to its phenylalanine, the CDR3 spans 15 amino acids. The read is trimmed to its CDR3 DNA, 45 bases read in frame from base 1.